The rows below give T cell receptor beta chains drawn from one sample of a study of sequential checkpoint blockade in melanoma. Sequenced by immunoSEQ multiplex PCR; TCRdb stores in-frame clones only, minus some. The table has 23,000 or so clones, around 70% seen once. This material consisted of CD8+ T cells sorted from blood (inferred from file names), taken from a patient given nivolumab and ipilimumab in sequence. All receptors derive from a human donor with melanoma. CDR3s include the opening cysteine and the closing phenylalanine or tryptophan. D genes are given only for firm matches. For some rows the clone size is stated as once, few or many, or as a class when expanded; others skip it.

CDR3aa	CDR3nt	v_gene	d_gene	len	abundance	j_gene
CASSFFGGAYEQYF	TGTGCCAGCAGTTTTTTCGGGGGGGCCTACGAGCAGTACTTC	TRBV27	TRBD2	14	few	TRBJ2-7
CASSGGTVEQYF	TGTGCCAGCAGTGGGGGGACAGTCGAGCAGTACTTC	TRBV6-5	-	12	-	TRBJ2-7
CASSWVGGASADTQYF	TGTGCCAGCAGCTGGGTGGGGGGGGCCAGTGCAGATACGCAGTATTTT	TRBV5-6	-	16	-	TRBJ2-3
CASSGDTGYRIQYF	TGTGCCAGCAGTGGAGACACAGGGTACCGCATTCAGTACTTC	TRBV28	-	14	-	TRBJ2-4
CASSSGLAGVGGETQYF	TGCGCCAGCAGCTCGGGACTAGCGGGTGTGGGGGGAGAGACCCAGTACTTC	TRBV5-1	TRBD2	17	-	TRBJ2-5
CASSDPPQGGSGNTIYF	TGTGCCAGCAGCGATCCTCCACAGGGCGGGTCTGGAAACACCATATATTTT	TRBV7-9	-	17	few	TRBJ1-3
CASSTPYTFYGYTF	TGTGCCAGCAGTACACCTTATACCTTCTATGGCTACACCTTC	TRBV2	-	14	-	TRBJ1-2
CASSIGTGGETQYF	TGTGCCAGCAGCATCGGGACAGGCGGGGAGACCCAGTACTTC	TRBV5-5	TRBD1	14	few	TRBJ2-5
CASSLGLGTVLSGYTF	TGTGCCAGCAGCTTGGGGTTGGGGACAGTGCTATCTGGCTACACCTTC	TRBV5-5	TRBD1	16	few	TRBJ1-2
CASSLTTSVRVDTQYF	TGTGCCAGCAGCCTAACGACTAGCGTTAGAGTGGATACGCAGTATTTT	TRBV9	TRBD2	16	few	TRBJ2-3
CASRLRSYEQYF	TGTGCCAGCAGGCTCAGGTCCTACGAGCAGTACTTC	TRBV2	-	12	-	TRBJ2-7
CASSLVGGPGELFF	TGTGCCAGCAGCTTAGTGGGAGGACCCGGGGAGCTGTTTTTT	TRBV13	-	14	-	TRBJ2-2
CASSLAWDSEAFF	TGTGCCAGCAGCTTAGCTTGGGACAGTGAAGCTTTCTTT	TRBV7-9	TRBD1	13	-	TRBJ1-1
CASSFGATSLGYGYTF	TGTGCCAGCAGTTTTGGGGCTACAAGCCTCGGCTATGGCTACACCTTC	TRBV27	-	16	-	TRBJ1-2
CASSGPRGGFSGGRTDTQYF	TGTGCCAGCAGTGGCCCCAGGGGAGGGTTTAGCGGGGGCAGGACAGATACGCAGTATTTT	TRBV2	TRBD2	20	-	TRBJ2-3
CASSTPGQNSPLHF	TGTGCCAGCAGCACACCGGGACAGAATTCACCCCTCCACTTT	TRBV7-9	TRBD1	14	-	TRBJ1-6
CATSRQQGAYQGYTF	TGTGCCACCAGCCGACAACAGGGGGCGTATCAGGGCTACACCTTC	TRBV15	TRBD1	15	-	TRBJ1-2
CARAIQVSSTDTQYF	TGTGCCAGGGCGATACAGGTGAGTAGCACAGATACGCAGTATTTT	TRBV7-3	-	15	-	TRBJ2-3
CASSYQDMGAFF	TGTGCCAGCAGCTACCAGGACATGGGCGCTTTCTTT	TRBV5-5	-	12	-	TRBJ1-1
CASAGGLDYNEQFF	TGTGCCAGCGCAGGGGGACTAGACTACAATGAGCAGTTCTTC	TRBV6-1	-	14	medium-sized	TRBJ2-1
CASSVWGEVEQETQYF	TGTGCCAGCAGCGTATGGGGGGAGGTGGAACAAGAGACCCAGTACTTC	TRBV9	-	16	once	TRBJ2-5
CASSFGLNQPQHF	TGTGCCAGCAGTTTTGGCCTTAATCAGCCCCAGCATTTT	TRBV28	-	13	-	TRBJ1-5
CASSSGFYTEAFF	TGTGCCAGCAGTTCCGGGTTCTACACTGAAGCTTTCTTT	TRBV28	-	13	few	TRBJ1-1
CATSRVDRLSNEQFF	TGTGCCACCAGCAGAGTTGACAGGCTCAGCAATGAGCAGTTCTTC	TRBV15	-	15	-	TRBJ2-1
CASSYVAGGPPQHF	TGTGCCAGCAGTTACGTGGCAGGGGGACCGCCCCAGCATTTT	TRBV6-5	TRBD1	14	-	TRBJ1-5
CASSYLQTANTEAFF	TGTGCCAGCAGTTACCTTCAGACAGCTAACACTGAAGCTTTCTTT	TRBV6-6	-	15	medium-sized	TRBJ1-1
CASSQVGQYGEEKLFF	TGCGCCAGCAGCCAAGTGGGGCAGTACGGCGAAGAAAAACTGTTTTTT	TRBV4-1	-	16	few	TRBJ1-4
CASSPTSGGAGETQYF	TGTGCCAGCAGTCCTACTAGCGGGGGGGCCGGAGAGACCCAGTACTTC	TRBV9	TRBD2	16	-	TRBJ2-5
CASSSPTSGGSNEQFF	TGTGCCAGCAGCTCCCCGACTAGCGGGGGTTCCAATGAGCAGTTCTTC	TRBV7-9	TRBD2	16	-	TRBJ2-1
CASTDNRINYGYTF	TGCGCCAGCACAGACAACCGGATTAACTATGGCTACACCTTC	TRBV5-1	-	14	-	TRBJ1-2
CASSPPSTTGELFF	TGTGCCAGCTCACCACCTTCAACAACCGGGGAGCTGTTTTTT	TRBV18	-	14	-	TRBJ2-2
CATTTGLEQYF	TGTGCCACTACAACAGGTCTTGAGCAGTACTTC	TRBV2	-	11	few	TRBJ2-7
CASSFERGGRQHF	TGTGCCAGCAGCTTTGAAAGGGGGGGGCGCCAGCATTTT	TRBV5-4	-	13	-	TRBJ1-5
CASGTGDYQPQHF	TGTGCCAGCGGGACAGGGGATTATCAGCCCCAGCATTTT	TRBV6-1	TRBD1	13	-	TRBJ1-5
CAARDRTGHTEAFF	TGTGCCGCACGTGACAGGACAGGCCACACTGAAGCTTTCTTT	TRBV6-1	TRBD1	14	-	TRBJ1-1
CASSESRQGIFYGYTF	TGCGCCAGCAGTGAGTCAAGGCAGGGAATCTTCTATGGCTACACCTTC	TRBV6-1	-	16	few	TRBJ1-2
CASTPDRGTEKLFF	TGTGCCAGCACCCCCGACAGGGGCACCGAAAAACTGTTTTTT	TRBV4-2	TRBD1	14	-	TRBJ1-4
CASSPDGFQETQYF	TGTGCCAGCAGTCCTGACGGGTTCCAAGAGACCCAGTACTTC	TRBV6-5	-	14	-	TRBJ2-5
CASSRTGNTEAFF	TGTGCCAGCAGTAGGACAGGGAACACTGAAGCTTTCTTT	TRBV27	TRBD1	13	-	TRBJ1-1
CASSQASSFFDEQFF	TGCGCCAGCAGCCAAGCTAGCAGTTTTTTCGATGAGCAGTTCTTC	TRBV4-1	-	15	-	TRBJ2-1
CASRNRDSNTGELFF	TGTGCCAGCAGAAACCGGGACAGTAACACCGGGGAGCTGTTTTTT	TRBV6-4	TRBD1	15	-	TRBJ2-2
CASSKRGTLNTGELFF	TGTGCCAGCAGCAAGAGAGGGACTTTGAACACCGGGGAGCTGTTTTTT	TRBV21-1	-	16	few	TRBJ2-2
CASSLFPEITDTQYF	TGTGCCAGCAGTTTATTTCCCGAGATCACAGATACGCAGTATTTT	TRBV27	-	15	-	TRBJ2-3
CASSSSGYNEQFF	TGTGCCAGCAGCTCAAGCGGTTACAATGAGCAGTTCTTC	TRBV7-3	-	13	once	TRBJ2-1
CASIGTSGNEQFF	TGTGCCAGCATCGGGACTTCGGGCAATGAGCAGTTCTTC	TRBV4-2	-	13	-	TRBJ2-1